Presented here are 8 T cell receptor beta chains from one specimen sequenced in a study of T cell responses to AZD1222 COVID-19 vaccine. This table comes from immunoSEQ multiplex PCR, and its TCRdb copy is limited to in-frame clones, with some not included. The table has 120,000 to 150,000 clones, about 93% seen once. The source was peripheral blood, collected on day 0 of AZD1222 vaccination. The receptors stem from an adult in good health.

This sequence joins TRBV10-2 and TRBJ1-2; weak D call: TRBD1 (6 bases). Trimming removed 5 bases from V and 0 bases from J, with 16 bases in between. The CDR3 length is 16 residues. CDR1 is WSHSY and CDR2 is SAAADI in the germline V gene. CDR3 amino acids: CASSRGAGGTNYGYTF. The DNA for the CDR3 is TGCGCCAGCAGTAGAGGCGCGGGGGGCACTAACTATGGCTACACCTTC.

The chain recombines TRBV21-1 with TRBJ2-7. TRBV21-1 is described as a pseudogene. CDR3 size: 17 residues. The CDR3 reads CASSKAPYVPRTYEQYF. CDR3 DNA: TGTGCCAGCAGCAAAGCCCCGTACGTGCCCCGCACCTACGAGCAGTACTTC.

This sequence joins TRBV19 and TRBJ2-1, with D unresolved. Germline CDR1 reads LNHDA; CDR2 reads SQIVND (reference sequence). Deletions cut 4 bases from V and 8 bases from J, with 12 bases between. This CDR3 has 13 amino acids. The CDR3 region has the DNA TGTGCCAGTAGTACCCCTCCGGACCATGAGCAGTTCTTC. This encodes CASSTPPDHEQFF.

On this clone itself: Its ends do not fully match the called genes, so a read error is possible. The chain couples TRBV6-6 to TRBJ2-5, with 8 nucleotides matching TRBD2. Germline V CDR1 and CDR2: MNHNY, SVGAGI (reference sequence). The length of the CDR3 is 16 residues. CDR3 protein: CASSNSFRGGRETQYF. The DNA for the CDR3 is TGTGCCAGCAGTAACTCCTTCCGGGGGGGCCGAGAGACCCAGTACTTC.

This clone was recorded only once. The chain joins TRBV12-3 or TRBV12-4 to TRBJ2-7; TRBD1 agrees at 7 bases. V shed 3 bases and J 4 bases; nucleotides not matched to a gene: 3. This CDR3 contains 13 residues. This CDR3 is CASSFGTEYEQYF. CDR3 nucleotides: TGTGCCAGCAGTTTCGGGACAGAGTACGAGCAGTACTTC.

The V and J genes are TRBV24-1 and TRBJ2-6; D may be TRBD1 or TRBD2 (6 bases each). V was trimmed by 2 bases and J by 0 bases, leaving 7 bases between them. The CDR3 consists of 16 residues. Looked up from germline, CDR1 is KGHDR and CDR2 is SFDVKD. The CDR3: CATSDWGASGANVLTF. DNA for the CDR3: TGTGCCACCAGTGATTGGGGGGCCTCTGGGGCCAACGTCCTGACTTTC.

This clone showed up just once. The CDR3 region is CASSPGQGLYGYTF. The CDR3 DNA is TGCGCCAGCAGCCCCGGACAGGGATTGTATGGCTACACCTTC. The rearrangement joins TRBV5-1 to TRBJ1-2, with TRBD1 matching over 8 bases. Germline V CDR1 and CDR2: SGHRS, YFSETQ. The CDR3 has 14 amino acids. V shed 4 bases and J 5 bases; nucleotides not matched to a gene: 7.

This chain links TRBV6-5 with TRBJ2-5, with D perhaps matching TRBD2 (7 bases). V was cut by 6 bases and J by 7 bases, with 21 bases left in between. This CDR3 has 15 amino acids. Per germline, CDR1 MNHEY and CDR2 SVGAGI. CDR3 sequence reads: CASRIGGGSRGTQYF. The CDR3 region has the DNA TGTGCCAGCAGGATAGGGGGAGGGTCCAGGGGGACCCAGTACTTC.